This T cell receptor beta chain was obtained from a study of control samples from healthy donors and cancer patients (TCRdb year 2020). As regards this clone: What antigen it recognizes has not been identified. Within one base of it there is no much larger clone, and no base qualities were kept.

The cysteine opens and the phenylalanine closes a CDR3 of 11 amino acids. Only the CDR3 portion is preserved as DNA: 33 bases, with reading frame beginning at the first base. A distance of 5 bases separates the germline ends of V and J, which lose 3 bases and 5 bases respectively. Looking up the germline V gene (reference sequence) yields CDR1 SEHNR and CDR2 FQNEAQ. Libraries were prepared through the immunoSEQ multiplex PCR assay. The clones in this table, taken by TCRdb from immuneACCESS, are in-frame only. Not every clone is retained; where verified, under half of the shortfall comes from an unresolved V gene, and the cause of the rest is unknown. The sample table contains about 94,000 clones; only one count was recorded for about nine tenths of them. The ten largest make up less than 4.5% of the sample.

The specimen was blood. The clonotype was recovered from a woman aged 18-35 years in good health. The rearranged chain carries TRBV7-9 and TRBJ2-7; confidence is insufficient to name the D gene. The DNA reads TGTGCCAGCAGCTTCTCTCACGAGCAGTACTTC. It specifies CASSFSHEQYF.